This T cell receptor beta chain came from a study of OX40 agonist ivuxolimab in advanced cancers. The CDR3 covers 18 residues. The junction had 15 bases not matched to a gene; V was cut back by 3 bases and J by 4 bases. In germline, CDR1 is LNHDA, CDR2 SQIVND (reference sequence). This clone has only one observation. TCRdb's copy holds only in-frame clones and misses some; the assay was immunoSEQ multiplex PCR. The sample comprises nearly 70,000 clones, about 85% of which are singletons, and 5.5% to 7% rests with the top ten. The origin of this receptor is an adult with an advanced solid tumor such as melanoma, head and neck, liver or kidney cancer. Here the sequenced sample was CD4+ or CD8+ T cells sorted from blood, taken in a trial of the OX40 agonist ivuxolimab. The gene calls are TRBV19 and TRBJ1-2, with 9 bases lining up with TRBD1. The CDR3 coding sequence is TGTGCCAGTAGTATGATAAGAGGACAGGGGTCGAGGAGCTATGGCTACACCTTC. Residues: CASSMIRGQGSRSYGYTF.